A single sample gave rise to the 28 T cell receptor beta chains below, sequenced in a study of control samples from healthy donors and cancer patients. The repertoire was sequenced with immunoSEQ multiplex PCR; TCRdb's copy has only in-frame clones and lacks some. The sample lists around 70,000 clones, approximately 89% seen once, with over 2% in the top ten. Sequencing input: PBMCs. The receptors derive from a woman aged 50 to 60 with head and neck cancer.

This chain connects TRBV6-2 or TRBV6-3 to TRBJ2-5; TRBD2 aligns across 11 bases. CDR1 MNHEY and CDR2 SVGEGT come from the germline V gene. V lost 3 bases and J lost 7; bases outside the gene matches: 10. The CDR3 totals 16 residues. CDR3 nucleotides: TGTGCCAGCAGTTATCCTAGCGGGGGGACTTCGGGGACCCAGTACTTC. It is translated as CASSYPSGGTSGTQYF.

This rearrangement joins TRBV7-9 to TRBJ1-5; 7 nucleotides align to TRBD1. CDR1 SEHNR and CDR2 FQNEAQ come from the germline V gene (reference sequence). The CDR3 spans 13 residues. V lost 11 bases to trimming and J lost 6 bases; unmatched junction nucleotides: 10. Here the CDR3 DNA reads TGTGCCGGGGCCCAGGGGGGGGGTCAGCCCCAGCATTTT. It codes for CAGAQGGGQPQHF.

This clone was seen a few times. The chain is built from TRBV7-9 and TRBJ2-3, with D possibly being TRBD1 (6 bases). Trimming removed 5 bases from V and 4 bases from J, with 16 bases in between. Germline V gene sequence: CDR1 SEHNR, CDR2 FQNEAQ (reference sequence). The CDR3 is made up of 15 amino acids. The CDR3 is CASSPRVGAADTQYF. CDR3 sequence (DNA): TGTGCCAGCAGCCCAAGGGTGGGGGCTGCAGATACGCAGTATTTT.

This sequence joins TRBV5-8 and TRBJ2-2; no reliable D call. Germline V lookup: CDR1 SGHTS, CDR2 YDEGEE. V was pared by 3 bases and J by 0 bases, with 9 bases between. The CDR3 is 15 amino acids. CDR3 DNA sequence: TGTGCCAGCAGCTATCGTGGGCCGAACACCGGGGAGCTGTTTTTT. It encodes CASSYRGPNTGELFF.

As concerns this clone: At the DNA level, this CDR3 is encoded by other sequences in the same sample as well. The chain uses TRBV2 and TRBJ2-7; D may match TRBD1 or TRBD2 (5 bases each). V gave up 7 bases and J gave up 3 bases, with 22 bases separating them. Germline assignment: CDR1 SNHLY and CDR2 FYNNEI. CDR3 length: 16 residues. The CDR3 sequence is CASIIRPGRVDYEQYF. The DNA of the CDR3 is TGTGCCAGCATCATTAGACCGGGACGGGTAGACTACGAGCAGTACTTC.

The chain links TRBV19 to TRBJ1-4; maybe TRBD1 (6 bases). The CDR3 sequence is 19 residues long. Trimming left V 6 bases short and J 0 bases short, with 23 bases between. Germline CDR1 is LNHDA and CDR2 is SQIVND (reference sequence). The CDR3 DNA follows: TGTGCCAGTAGCTTTTGGCCGATGGGGGGCATCTCAACTAATGAAAAACTGTTTTTT. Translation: CASSFWPMGGISTNEKLFF. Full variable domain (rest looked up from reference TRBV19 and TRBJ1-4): DGGITQSPKYLFRKEGQNVTLSCEQNLNHDAMYWYRQDPGQGLRLIYYSQIVNDFQKGDIAEGYSVSREKKESFPLTVTSAQKNPTAFYLCASSFWPMGGISTNEKLFFGSGTQLSVL.

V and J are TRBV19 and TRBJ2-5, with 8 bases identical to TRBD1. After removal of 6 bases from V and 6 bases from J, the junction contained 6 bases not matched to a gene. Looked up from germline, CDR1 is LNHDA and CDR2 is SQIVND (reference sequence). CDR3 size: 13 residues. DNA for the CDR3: TGTGCCAGTAGCCCTGGACAGGGAAAGACCCAGTACTTC. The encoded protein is CASSPGQGKTQYF.

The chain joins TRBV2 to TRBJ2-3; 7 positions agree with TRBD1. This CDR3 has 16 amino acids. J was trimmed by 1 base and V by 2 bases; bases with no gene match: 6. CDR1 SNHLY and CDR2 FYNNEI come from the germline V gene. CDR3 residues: CASSERGGQGTDTQYF. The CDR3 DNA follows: TGTGCCAGCAGTGAAAGAGGAGGACAGGGCACAGATACGCAGTATTTT.

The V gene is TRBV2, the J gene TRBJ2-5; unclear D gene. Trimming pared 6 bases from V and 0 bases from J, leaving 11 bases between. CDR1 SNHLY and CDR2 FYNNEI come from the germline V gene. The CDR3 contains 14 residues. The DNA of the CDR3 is TGTGCCAGCAGCGAGAGCCAGTACCAAGAGACCCAGTACTTC. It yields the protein CASSESQYQETQYF.

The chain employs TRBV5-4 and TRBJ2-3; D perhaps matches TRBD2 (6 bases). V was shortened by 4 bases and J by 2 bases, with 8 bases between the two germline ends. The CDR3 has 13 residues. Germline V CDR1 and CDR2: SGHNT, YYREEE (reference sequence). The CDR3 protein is CASSRDSTDTQYF. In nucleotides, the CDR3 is TGTGCCAGCAGCCGGGACTCCACAGATACGCAGTATTTT.

DNA of the CDR3: TGTGCCAGCAGTTTTTTCTTAGGAACAGGGAGTGGCTACACCTTC. It is translated as CASSFFLGTGSGYTF. The gene calls are TRBV28 and TRBJ1-2; the D gene is possibly TRBD1 (6 bases). Trimming took 3 bases from V and 7 from J, leaving 18 bases between them. CDR3 length: 15 residues. The germline V gene encodes CDR1 MDHEN and CDR2 SYDVKM.

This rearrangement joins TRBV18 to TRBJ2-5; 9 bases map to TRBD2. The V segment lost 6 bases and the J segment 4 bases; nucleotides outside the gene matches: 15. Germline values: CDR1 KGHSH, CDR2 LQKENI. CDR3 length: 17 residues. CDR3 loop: CASSRAPGGGVGETQYF. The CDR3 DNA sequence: TGTGCCAGCTCCCGCGCCCCTGGCGGGGGGGTAGGAGAGACCCAGTACTTC.

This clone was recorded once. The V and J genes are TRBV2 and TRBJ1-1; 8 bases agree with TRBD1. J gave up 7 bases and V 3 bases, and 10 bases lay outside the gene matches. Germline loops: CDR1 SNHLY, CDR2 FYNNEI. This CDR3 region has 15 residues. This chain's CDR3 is CASSEATPGTGEAFF. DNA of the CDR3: TGTGCCAGCAGTGAGGCCACCCCTGGGACAGGTGAAGCTTTCTTT.

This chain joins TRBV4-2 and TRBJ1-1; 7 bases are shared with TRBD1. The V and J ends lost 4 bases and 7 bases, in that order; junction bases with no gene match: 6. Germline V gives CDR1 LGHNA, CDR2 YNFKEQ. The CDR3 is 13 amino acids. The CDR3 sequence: CASSPWTGSEAFF. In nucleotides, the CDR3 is TGTGCCAGCAGCCCCTGGACAGGCAGTGAAGCTTTCTTT.

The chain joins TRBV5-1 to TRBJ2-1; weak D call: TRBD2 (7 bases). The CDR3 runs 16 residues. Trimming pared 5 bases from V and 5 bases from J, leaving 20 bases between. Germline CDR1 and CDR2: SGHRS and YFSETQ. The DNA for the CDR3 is TGCGCCAGCAGGCCCTCAGGCGGGGGCCCCAACAATGAGCAGTTCTTC. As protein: CASRPSGGGPNNEQFF.

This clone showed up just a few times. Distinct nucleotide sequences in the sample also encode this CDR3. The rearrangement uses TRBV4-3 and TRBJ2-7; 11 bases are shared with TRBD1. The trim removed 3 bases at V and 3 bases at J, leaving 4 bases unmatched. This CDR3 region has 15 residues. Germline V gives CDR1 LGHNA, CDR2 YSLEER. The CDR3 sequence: CASSQRTGGLYEQYF. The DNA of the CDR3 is TGCGCCAGCAGCCAGAGGACAGGGGGCCTCTACGAGCAGTACTTC.

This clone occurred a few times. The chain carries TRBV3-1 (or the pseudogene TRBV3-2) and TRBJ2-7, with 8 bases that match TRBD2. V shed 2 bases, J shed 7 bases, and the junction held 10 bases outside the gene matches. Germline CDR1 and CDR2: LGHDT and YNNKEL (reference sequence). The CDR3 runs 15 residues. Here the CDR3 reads CASSQNGGAIREQYF. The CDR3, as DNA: TGTGCCAGCAGCCAAAACGGGGGGGCGATTAGGGAGCAGTACTTC.

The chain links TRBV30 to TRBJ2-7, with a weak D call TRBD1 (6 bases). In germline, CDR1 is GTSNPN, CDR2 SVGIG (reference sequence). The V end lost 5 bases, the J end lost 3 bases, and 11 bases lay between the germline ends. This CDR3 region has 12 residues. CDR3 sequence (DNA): TGTGCCTGGGCCCGGACAGTCTACGAGCAGTACTTC. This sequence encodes CAWARTVYEQYF.

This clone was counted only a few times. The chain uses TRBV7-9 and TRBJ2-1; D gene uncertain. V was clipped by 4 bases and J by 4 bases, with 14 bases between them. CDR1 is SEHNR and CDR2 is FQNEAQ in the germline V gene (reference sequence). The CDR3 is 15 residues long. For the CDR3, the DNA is TGTGCCAGCAGCTCCCGTGGTATTAGTTACAATGAGCAGTTCTTC. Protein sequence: CASSSRGISYNEQFF.

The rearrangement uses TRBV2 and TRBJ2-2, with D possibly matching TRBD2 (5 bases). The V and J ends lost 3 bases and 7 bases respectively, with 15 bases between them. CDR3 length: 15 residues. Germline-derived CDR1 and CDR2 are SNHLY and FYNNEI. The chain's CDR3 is CASSEMRRSVGELFF. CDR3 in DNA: TGTGCCAGCAGTGAGATGCGGAGGTCGGTCGGGGAGCTGTTTTTT.

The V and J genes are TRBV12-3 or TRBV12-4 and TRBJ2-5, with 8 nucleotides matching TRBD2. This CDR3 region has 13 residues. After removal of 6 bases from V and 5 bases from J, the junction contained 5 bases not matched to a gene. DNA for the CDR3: TGTGCCAGCAGGCGACAGCGGGGGGAGACCCAGTACTTC. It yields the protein CASRRQRGETQYF.

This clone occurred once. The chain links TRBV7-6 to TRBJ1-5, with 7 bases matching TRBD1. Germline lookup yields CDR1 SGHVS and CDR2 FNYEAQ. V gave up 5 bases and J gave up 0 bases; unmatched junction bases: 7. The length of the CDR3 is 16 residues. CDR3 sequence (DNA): TGTGCCAGCAGCCCCAGGGGGGGTGTTAGCAATCAGCCCCAGCATTTT. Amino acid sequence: CASSPRGGVSNQPQHF.

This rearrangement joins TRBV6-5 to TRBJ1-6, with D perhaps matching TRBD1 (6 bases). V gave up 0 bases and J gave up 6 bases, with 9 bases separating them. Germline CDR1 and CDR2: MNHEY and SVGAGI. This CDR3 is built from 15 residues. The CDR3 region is CASSYSQGFNSPLHF. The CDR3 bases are TGTGCCAGCAGTTACTCACAGGGTTTTAATTCACCCCTCCACTTT.

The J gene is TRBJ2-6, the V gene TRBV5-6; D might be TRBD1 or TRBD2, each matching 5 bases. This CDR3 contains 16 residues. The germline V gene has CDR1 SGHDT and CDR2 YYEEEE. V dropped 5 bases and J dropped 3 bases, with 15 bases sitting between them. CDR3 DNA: TGTGCCAGCAGAATGGGCCCGGGGCGTGGGGCCAACGTCCTGACTTTC. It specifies CASRMGPGRGANVLTF.

CDR3 bases: TGTGCCAGTAGTGGGTCGGGGACAGGTCTTTCTGGGGCCAACGTCCTGACTTTC. This encodes CASSGSGTGLSGANVLTF. The chain has TRBV19 and TRBJ2-6; 8 positions agree with TRBD1. This CDR3 contains 18 residues. The germline V gene has CDR1 LNHDA and CDR2 SQIVND (reference sequence). Losses at the gene ends were 5 bases for V and 1 base for J; bases not matched to a gene: 10.

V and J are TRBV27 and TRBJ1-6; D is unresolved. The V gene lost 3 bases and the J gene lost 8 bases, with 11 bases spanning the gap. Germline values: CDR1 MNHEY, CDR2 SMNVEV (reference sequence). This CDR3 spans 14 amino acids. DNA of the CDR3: TGTGCCAGCAGTTTTCGAGGATTTGATTCACCCCTCCACTTT. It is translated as CASSFRGFDSPLHF.

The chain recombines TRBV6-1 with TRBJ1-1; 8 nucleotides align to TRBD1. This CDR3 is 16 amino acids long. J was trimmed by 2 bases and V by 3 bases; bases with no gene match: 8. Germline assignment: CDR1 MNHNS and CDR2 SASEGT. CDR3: CASSDPGQVINTEAFF. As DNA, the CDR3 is TGTGCCAGCAGTGACCCGGGACAGGTGATAAACACTGAAGCTTTCTTT.

In DNA form, the CDR3 reads TGTGCCGGGGCGGGGGGGGCCGTGGACTACAATGAGCAGTTCTTC. It specifies CAGAGGAVDYNEQFF. This chain joins TRBV30 and TRBJ2-1; 9 bases fit TRBD2. This CDR3 is 15 amino acids long. Per germline, CDR1 GTSNPN and CDR2 SVGIG (reference sequence). The V segment lost 8 bases and the J segment 3 bases; nucleotides outside the gene matches: 11.